The 12 T cell receptor beta chains below were found in one sample sequenced in a study of cytomegalovirus exposure and HLA in healthy donors. The study ran its PCR with 60 Vbeta and 13 Jbeta primers. TCRdb keeps only in-frame clones here, not all; method: immunoSEQ multiplex PCR. The record lists around 140,000 clones, of which the ten most abundant hold 1.5% to 2%. The sequenced material came from PBMCs. The source of these receptors is a woman between 40 and 50 years old in good health and CMV-seropositive.

The rearrangement joins TRBV9 to TRBJ2-3; D is perhaps TRBD1 (6 bases). The CDR3 covers 16 residues. Deletions cut 6 bases from V and 4 bases from J, with 21 bases between. CDR1 and CDR2 (germline): SGDLS, YYNGEE. The CDR3 DNA follows: TGTGCCAGCAACGCGGAAAGGGGGAGAGGCCCAGATACGCAGTATTTT. Translation gives CASNAERGRGPDTQYF.

The CDR3 DNA sequence: TGTGCCAGCAGCTCGAGGGAGACCCAGTACTTC. It specifies CASSSRETQYF. V usage is TRBV28 and J usage is TRBJ2-5; D remains ambiguous. Per germline, CDR1 MDHEN and CDR2 SYDVKM. V was cut by 6 bases and J by 5 bases, with 7 bases left in between. This CDR3 region has 11 residues.

The genes are TRBV21-1 and TRBJ2-1; no check of the table's D call, TRBD2, against the DNA was made. TRBV21-1 is a listed pseudogene. CDR3 length: 14 residues. The CDR3 DNA reads TGTGCCAGCAGCAAGGGAACTAGCGGGAGGGGAATGTTCTTC. Translation gives CASSKGTSGRGMFF.

The V and J genes are TRBV19 and TRBJ1-5, with TRBD1 matching over 9 bases. Trimming cost V 7 bases and J 6 bases; bases outside gene matches: 13. The CDR3 is made up of 16 amino acids. CDR1 is LNHDA, CDR2 SQIVND, per germline (reference sequence). CDR3 region: CASTFMTGGRFQPQHF. Written as DNA, the CDR3 is TGTGCCAGTACCTTCATGACAGGGGGGCGCTTTCAGCCCCAGCATTTT.

The CDR3: CASSHLADRGRSYEQYF. The DNA of the CDR3 is TGCGCCAGCAGCCACCTAGCCGACAGGGGCCGCTCCTACGAGCAGTACTTC. This chain links TRBV5-1 with TRBJ2-7; 8 bases map to TRBD1. Germline lookup yields CDR1 SGHRS and CDR2 YFSETQ. The CDR3 spans 17 residues. Trimming took 4 bases from V and 0 from J; bases not matched to a gene: 12.

The chain joins TRBV15 to TRBJ2-1; D is possibly TRBD2 (5 bases). V lost 0 bases and J lost 7, with 16 bases in between. The CDR3 has 16 amino acids. Germline-derived CDR1 and CDR2 are LNHNV and YYDKDF (reference sequence). DNA of the CDR3: TGTGCCACCAGCAGAGATGAGGGCAGCCAGGTGAATGAGCAGTTCTTC. It codes for CATSRDEGSQVNEQFF.

Here the CDR3 DNA reads TGTGCCAGCAGAGGAGTGAACACTGAAGCTTTCTTT. As protein: CASRGVNTEAFF. V is TRBV27 and J is TRBJ1-1, with D uncertain. This CDR3 has 12 amino acids. Germline-derived CDR1 and CDR2 are MNHEY and SMNVEV (reference sequence). V was cut by 6 bases and J by 0 bases, with 5 bases left in between.

The chain uses TRBV30 and TRBJ1-2, with a possible D match to TRBD1 (6 bases). The germline gives CDR1 GTSNPN, CDR2 SVGIG (reference sequence). The CDR3 loop spans 11 amino acids. The V end lost 0 bases, the J end lost 9 bases, and 8 bases lay between the germline ends. The CDR3 protein is CAWSVGQSYTF. The CDR3 region has the DNA TGTGCCTGGAGTGTTGGACAGAGCTACACCTTC.

V gene TRBV5-8 combines with J gene TRBJ1-5; D is perhaps TRBD1 (6 bases). With 2 bases removed from V and 6 bases from J, the gap between germline ends came to 15 bases. The CDR3 covers 15 residues. Germline V lookup: CDR1 SGHTS, CDR2 YDEGEE. CDR3 sequence: CASSFSDRLGQPQHF. For the CDR3, the DNA is TGTGCCAGCAGCTTTTCCGACAGGTTGGGTCAGCCCCAGCATTTT. The full variable domain, in which reference TRBV5-8 and TRBJ1-5 provide the parts outside the CDR3, is EAGVTQSPTHLIKTRGQQATLRCSPISGHTSVYWYQQALGLGLQFLLWYDEGEERNRGNFPPRFSGRQFPNYSSELNVNALELEDSALYLCASSFSDRLGQPQHFGDGTRLSIL.

The chain carries TRBV27 and TRBJ2-2; 8 bases line up with TRBD1. CDR3 length equals 14 residues. CDR1 is MNHEY and CDR2 is SMNVEV in the germline V gene (reference sequence). With V trimmed by 6 bases and J by 7 bases, 7 bases remained unmatched. CDR3 amino acids: CASSKGTGGGELFF. In nucleotides, the CDR3 is TGTGCCAGCAGCAAAGGGACAGGAGGCGGGGAGCTGTTTTTT.

The V gene is TRBV6-1, the J gene TRBJ2-1; TRBD2 matches at 7 bases. The CDR3 totals 12 residues. CDR1 and CDR2 from the germline V gene are MNHNS and SASEGT. V dropped 3 bases and J dropped 14; count of bases not matched to a gene: 7. For the CDR3, the DNA is TGTGCCAGCAGTGACTTAGCGGGCGTGAAGTTCTTC. This encodes CASSDLAGVKFF.

This rearrangement joins TRBV4-2 to TRBJ2-7; 10 nucleotides agree with TRBD2. Germline CDR1 is LGHNA and CDR2 is YNFKEQ. V shed 4 bases, J shed 5 bases, and the junction held 5 bases outside the gene matches. CDR3 size: 14 residues. In nucleotides, the CDR3 is TGTGCCAGCAGCCCCCTAGCGGGAGTCCACGAGCAGTACTTC. This sequence encodes CASSPLAGVHEQYF.